These 23 T cell receptor beta chains were all obtained from the same sample, sequenced in a study of patients and donors after allogeneic stem cell transplantation. TCRdb fed the RT-PCR reads into MiXCR, producing one record per CDR3 protein. Counted here are 900,000 to 1,000,000 distinct CDR3 sequences, more than 15% occurring once; the ten biggest clones make up roughly 6%. The specimen was blood, either unsorted or a sorted T cell fraction (not recorded which). These receptor sequences come from a human donor who was either an allogeneic HSCT recipient or a stem cell or donor lymphocyte infusion donor (not recorded which). It is not recorded whose cells these are; they may come from a transplant donor.

This clonotype was recorded a few times. The chain couples TRBV25-1 to TRBJ2-1; 8 bases are a match to TRBD2. The CDR3 loop spans 14 amino acids. Germline trimming cut 8 bases from V and 4 bases from J; bases unmatched to any gene: 7. Germline assignment: CDR1 MGHDK and CDR2 SYGVNS. The DNA for the CDR3 is TGTGCCAGCGTTGCGGGAGGAACTTACAATGAGCAGTTCTTC. Translation: CASVAGGTYNEQFF.

At least ten counts were recorded for this clonotype. V and J are TRBV4-2 and TRBJ2-3, with TRBD2 matching over 7 bases. Germline-derived CDR1 and CDR2 are LGHNA and YNFKEQ. The length of the CDR3 is 16 residues. After removal of 4 bases from V and 2 bases from J, the junction contained 9 bases not matched to a gene. This CDR3 is CASSPFSGRYTDTQYF. In nucleotides, the CDR3 is TGTGCCAGCAGCCCCTTTAGCGGGCGATACACAGATACGCAGTATTTT.

The genes are TRBV18 and TRBJ1-1; 8 bases align to TRBD1. V was clipped by 8 bases and J by 5 bases; unmatched bases: 13. Germline values: CDR1 KGHSH, CDR2 LQKENI. This CDR3 comprises 15 residues. In DNA form, the CDR3 reads TGTGCCAGCACAACCGCCCAGGGGGCAAGGACTGAAGCTTTCTTT. This codes for CASTTAQGARTEAFF.

This clonotype turned up a few times. The rearrangement links TRBV4-1 to TRBJ1-2; D ambiguous. The CDR3 loop spans 14 amino acids. The germline V and J ends were trimmed by 0 bases and 4 bases, with 9 bases remaining between them. The germline CDR1 and CDR2 sequences are MGHRA and YSYEKL. CDR3 nucleotide sequence: TGCGCCAGCAGCCAAGACGGGCCTCTCTATGGCTACACCTTC. It encodes CASSQDGPLYGYTF.

The chain uses TRBV20-1 and TRBJ2-5; no firm D call. The CDR3 length is 11 residues. Germline values: CDR1 DFQATT, CDR2 SNEGSKA (reference sequence). Trimming took 5 bases from V and 1 from J, leaving 5 bases between them. The CDR3 DNA reads TGCAGTGCTGTCAGCCAAGAGACCCAGTACTTC. Its protein product is CSAVSQETQYF.

This clonotype was detected many times. The chain employs TRBV29-1 and TRBJ2-1; D is possibly TRBD2 (6 bases). The CDR3 loop spans 13 amino acids. Per the germline V gene, CDR1 is SQVTM and CDR2 is ANQGSEA. Trimming shortened V by 6 bases and J by 7 bases, and 16 bases separated the two germline ends. CDR3 protein: CSVPPTRTNEQFF. DNA of the CDR3: TGCAGCGTCCCTCCGACTAGAACAAATGAGCAGTTCTTC.

This clonotype was seen ten or more times. The chain uses TRBV27 and TRBJ2-7; 8 bases are a match to TRBD1. There are 14 residues in the CDR3. The V and J ends lost 3 bases and 1 base, in that order; junction bases with no gene match: 2. Germline assignment: CDR1 MNHEY and CDR2 SMNVEV (reference sequence). This chain's CDR3 is CASSFGQGSYEQYF. In DNA form, the CDR3 reads TGTGCCAGCAGTTTCGGACAGGGTTCCTACGAGCAGTACTTC.

The chain combines TRBV27 with TRBJ2-7; D is possibly TRBD1 (5 bases). The germline V gene encodes CDR1 MNHEY and CDR2 SMNVEV (reference sequence). CDR3 length equals 13 residues. V was trimmed by 2 bases and J by 6 bases, leaving 11 bases between them. The CDR3: CASSLKGHPEQYF. CDR3 bases: TGTGCCAGCAGTTTAAAAGGACACCCCGAGCAGTACTTC.

The gene calls are TRBV7-2 and TRBJ2-2; TRBD2 matches at 8 bases. With V trimmed by 6 bases and J by 5 bases, 14 bases remained unmatched. The CDR3 runs 17 residues. Looked up from germline, CDR1 is SGHTA and CDR2 is FQGNSA. As DNA, the CDR3 is TGTGCCAGCAGTCGTAACCCGGGAGGGCGGGGGACCGGGGAGCTGTTTTTT. This sequence encodes CASSRNPGGRGTGELFF.

This clonotype was seen more than once but under ten times. This rearrangement joins TRBV29-1 to TRBJ2-7; D might be TRBD1 (6 bases). The CDR3 totals 14 residues. Looked up from germline, CDR1 is SQVTM and CDR2 is ANQGSEA. Trimming stripped 4 bases from V and 2 bases from J, with 15 bases between. This chain's CDR3 is CSVGTANSPYEQYF. The CDR3 coding sequence is TGCAGCGTTGGGACAGCGAACAGCCCCTACGAGCAGTACTTC.

V gene TRBV15 combines with J gene TRBJ2-1, with 7 bases fitting TRBD2. Looked up from germline, CDR1 is LNHNV and CDR2 is YYDKDF (reference sequence). Unmatched junction bases numbered 13, after V lost 6 bases and J lost 2 bases. The CDR3 loop spans 17 amino acids. The CDR3 bases are TGTGCCACCAGTGGAGTGGGGCGCGGGAGAACCTACAATGAGCAGTTCTTC. Encoded protein: CATSGVGRGRTYNEQFF.

This chain joins TRBV18 and TRBJ1-3, with a weak D call TRBD1 (5 bases). The CDR3 has 16 amino acids. Germline V gene data show CDR1 as KGHSH and CDR2 as LQKENI. The V end was cut by 3 bases, the J end by 0 bases, with 12 bases between. This CDR3 is CASSPSGLNSGNTIYF. The DNA for the CDR3 is TGTGCCAGCTCACCGTCGGGACTGAACTCTGGAAACACCATATATTTT.

This chain links TRBV7-6 with TRBJ1-4; weak D call: TRBD1 (5 bases). Germline-derived CDR1 and CDR2 are SGHVS and FNYEAQ. The CDR3 runs 13 residues. V dropped 5 bases and J dropped 7 bases, with 11 bases sitting between them. CDR3 coding DNA: TGTGCCAGCAGCGTAGACGGGGCTGAAAAACTGTTTTTT. Encoded protein: CASSVDGAEKLFF.

The chain has TRBV12-3 or TRBV12-4 and TRBJ2-1, with D tentatively TRBD1 or TRBD2 (5 bases each). Between the trimmed V and J ends, which lost 4 bases and 9 bases, there was a span of 10 bases. The CDR3 sequence is 12 residues long. The CDR3 sequence is CASSSGRGEQFF. CDR3 nucleotides: TGTGCCAGCAGTTCGGGACGGGGTGAGCAGTTCTTC.

The chain carries TRBV12-3 or TRBV12-4 and TRBJ1-5; unclear D gene. The CDR3 covers 15 residues. Trimming cost V 3 bases and J 6 bases, with 15 bases left between them. The DNA for the CDR3 is TGTGCCAGCAGTTTGACGGTCGGTTTGGTTCAGCCCCAGCATTTT. This sequence encodes CASSLTVGLVQPQHF.

This clonotype occurred many times. The V and J genes are TRBV7-9 and TRBJ2-1; D is uncertain. The length of the CDR3 is 14 residues. The germline V and J ends were trimmed by 2 bases and 3 bases, with 8 bases remaining between them. Germline CDR1 and CDR2: SEHNR and FQNEAQ (reference sequence). The CDR3 is CASSLQANYNEQFF. The CDR3 nucleotides read TGTGCCAGCAGCTTACAGGCGAACTACAATGAGCAGTTCTTC. The full variable domain, in which reference TRBV7-9 and TRBJ2-1 provide the parts outside the CDR3, is DTGVSQNPRHKITKRGQNVTFRCDPISEHNRLYWYRQTLGQGPEFLTYFQNEAQLEKSRLLSDRFSAERPKGSFSTLEIQRTEQGDSAMYLCASSLQANYNEQFFGPGTRLTVL.

This clonotype was found a few times. The chain is built from TRBV20-1 and TRBJ2-3, with TRBD2 matching 10 bases. There are 18 residues in the CDR3. CDR1 is DFQATT, CDR2 SNEGSKA, per germline (reference sequence). J lost 0 bases, V lost 0 bases, and 9 bases had no gene match. CDR3 region: CSARDGSSGGHSTDTQYF. DNA of the CDR3: TGCAGTGCTAGAGATGGGTCTAGCGGGGGCCACAGCACAGATACGCAGTATTTT.

This chain joins TRBV11-3 and TRBJ2-3, with a possible D match to TRBD2 (7 bases). Trimming took off 5 bases at V and 1 base at J, with 19 bases between the two ends. The V gene's germline CDR1 is SGHNT and CDR2 YENEEA. CDR3 length: 17 residues. The CDR3 nucleotides read TGTGCCAGCAGCCGAAGGGGGGGGGGCACTGGCACAGATACGCAGTATTTT. Translation gives CASSRRGGGTGTDTQYF.

This clonotype showed up just a few times. The chain has TRBV20-1 and TRBJ1-5, with 8 bases lining up with TRBD1. This CDR3 contains 14 residues. Germline V lookup: CDR1 DFQATT, CDR2 SNEGSKA (reference sequence). With 5 bases clipped from V and 8 bases from J, the junction kept 11 bases outside the gene matches. As DNA, the CDR3 is TGCAGTGCTTGGGGACAGGCCAAAGTCAAGCCCCAGCATTTT. Encoded protein: CSAWGQAKVKPQHF.

This clonotype was counted ten times or more. The gene calls are TRBV6-1 and TRBJ2-7; the D is unclear. The CDR3 length is 14 residues. Trimming took 7 bases from V and 3 from J, leaving 16 bases between them. The germline CDR1 and CDR2 sequences are MNHNS and SASEGT. CDR3 in amino acids: CASKRVTWGYEQYF. CDR3 coding DNA: TGTGCCAGCAAGCGAGTGACATGGGGCTACGAGCAGTACTTC.

The gene calls are TRBV2 and TRBJ2-1, with 12 bases lining up with TRBD1. The V gene end was trimmed by 5 bases and the J gene end by 12 bases; junction bases not matched to a gene: 8. The CDR3 has 14 residues. Germline V lookup: CDR1 SNHLY, CDR2 FYNNEI. The CDR3 protein is CASSNSGTGGRQFF. The CDR3 coding sequence is TGTGCCAGCAGTAACTCCGGGACAGGGGGCCGGCAGTTCTTC.

The chain recombines TRBV4-3 with TRBJ2-3; TRBD2 matches at 7 bases. Germline CDR1 and CDR2: LGHNA and YSLEER. Trimming removed 2 bases from V and 0 bases from J; junction bases left unmatched: 2. The CDR3 extends over 15 amino acids. CDR3 DNA: TGCGCCAGCAGCCAAAGCGGGGCTAGCACAGATACGCAGTATTTT. This translates into CASSQSGASTDTQYF.

The chain carries TRBV9 and TRBJ1-3; maybe TRBD1 (5 bases). Germline CDR1 SGDLS, CDR2 YYNGEE. V was clipped by 3 bases and J by 3 bases, with 16 bases between them. The CDR3 loop spans 16 amino acids. The CDR3 protein is CASSAGSRGSGNTIYF. DNA of the CDR3: TGTGCCAGCAGCGCCGGGAGTCGGGGCAGTGGAAACACCATATATTTT.